These T cell receptor beta chains were read from a single sample in a study of shared clonotypes between healthy human individuals. Assay used: immunoSEQ multiplex PCR; TCRdb lists only in-frame clones, some missing. Counted here are about 2.1 million clones, 85% to 95% occurring once; the ten biggest clones make up around 1.7%. Specimen: naive CD8+ T cells from PBMCs. Receptor source: a man between 18 and 29 years old in good health. Some clones in this sample may be carry-over from other donors' samples. CDR3s include the opening cysteine and the closing phenylalanine or tryptophan. D genes are given only for firm matches. Clone size is given for some rows only: seen once, a few or many times, or a class if the clone is expanded.

>-|TRBV7-8|-|TRBJ1-1
TGTGCCAGCAGCTTAGATTTGAGGAACACTGAAGCTTTCTTT
CASSLDLRNTEAFF
>once|TRBV10-3|-|TRBJ2-1
TGTGCCATCAGTGGTCAGGGGAAGTACAATGAGCAGTTCTTC
CAISGQGKYNEQFF
>-|TRBV9|TRBD2|TRBJ2-7
TGTGCCAGCAGCGTGCTCCTAGCGGGGGAGCAGTACTTC
CASSVLLAGEQYF
>-|TRBV7-9|TRBD2|TRBJ2-1
TGTGCCAGCAGCTCACTAGCGGGAGTTTTCGACAATGAGCAGTTCTTC
CASSSLAGVFDNEQFF
>-|TRBV7-9|-|TRBJ1-1
TGTGCCAGCATCGGAATCGGGAGGAGATACATGAACACTGAAGCTTTCTTT
CASIGIGRRYMNTEAFF
>-|TRBV7-2|-|TRBJ1-5
TGTGCCAGCAGCTTAGCAGTCTTGACGGGCAATCAGCCCCAGCATTTT
CASSLAVLTGNQPQHF
>-|TRBV9|-|TRBJ2-1
TGTGCCAGCAGCAAGACCTCGAGCTCCTACAATGAGCAGTTCTTC
CASSKTSSSYNEQFF
>-|TRBV7-8|TRBD1|TRBJ1-5
TGTGCCAGCAGCCCAACCCGTGGGGACAGGGAAGGACCCCAGCATTTT
CASSPTRGDREGPQHF
>-|TRBV4-2|-|TRBJ2-1
TGTGCCAGCAGCCAAGTGGTAGCGGTTTCCTACAATGAGCAGTTCTTC
CASSQVVAVSYNEQFF
>-|TRBV27|TRBD1|TRBJ2-2
TGTGCCAGCACCACCCGGGACAGCTCGAACACCGGGGAGCTGTTTTTT
CASTTRDSSNTGELFF
>-|TRBV4-1|-|TRBJ1-1
TGCGCCAGCAGCCTTGATTTGGACAGCCTCACTGAAGCTTTCTTT
CASSLDLDSLTEAFF
>-|TRBV2|-|TRBJ2-2
TGTGCCAGCTTGCTTGAGTCGGGGGAGCTGTTTTTT
CASLLESGELFF
>-|TRBV28|-|TRBJ2-1
TGTGCCAGCATCGAGAGGTCTCTTGGCAATGAGCAGTTCTTC
CASIERSLGNEQFF
>-|TRBV7-7|-|TRBJ2-2
TGTGCCAGCAGCTTAGCCTGGACAGTGAGCACCGGGGAGCTGTTTTTT
CASSLAWTVSTGELFF
>-|TRBV19|-|TRBJ2-2
TGTGCCAGTAGTGTAGTGCCCGGGGAGCTGTTTTTT
CASSVVPGELFF
>-|TRBV5-1|-|TRBJ1-1
TGCGCCAGCAGCGGGGGACGGATGAACACTGAAGCTTTCTTT
CASSGGRMNTEAFF
>-|TRBV5-8|-|TRBJ2-1
TGTGCCAGCAGCCCCTGGATTGATCGGGGCGCCCCGAATGAGCAGTTCTTC
CASSPWIDRGAPNEQFF
>once|TRBV5-6|-|TRBJ1-1
TGTGCCAGCAGCGGGGCCTCGACGGGGCGGCCTGAAGCTTTCTTT
CASSGASTGRPEAFF
>-|TRBV2|-|TRBJ2-5
TGTGCCAGCAGTACTTGGACAGACGCGTACCAAGAGACCCAGTACTTC
CASSTWTDAYQETQYF
>-|TRBV18|TRBD1|TRBJ2-3
TGTGCCAGCTCACCACGGCGACAGGGGGGAGATACGCAGTATTTT
CASSPRRQGGDTQYF
>-|TRBV5-6|TRBD1|TRBJ2-7
TGTGCCAGCAGCCCGATTCTTGGGGACAGCCTTGTCTACGAGCAGTACTTC
CASSPILGDSLVYEQYF
>-|TRBV27|TRBD2|TRBJ2-5
TGTGCCAGCAGTTCCCCCAGACTAGCGGGAGGTGAGACCCAGTACTTC
CASSSPRLAGGETQYF
>-|TRBV7-9|TRBD1|TRBJ2-7
TGTGCCAGCAGCCCCCGGGACAGGGCCCCATCGGAGCAGTACTTC
CASSPRDRAPSEQYF
>-|TRBV7-9|-|TRBJ2-7
TGTGCCAGCAGCCAAACCAGCTCTAGCTCCTACGAGCAGTACTTC
CASSQTSSSSYEQYF
>-|TRBV19|TRBD2|TRBJ2-1
TGTGCCAGTAGTATACTAGCGGGAGGGCCTCGTGAGCAGTTCTTC
CASSILAGGPREQFF
>-|TRBV6-6|-|TRBJ2-1
TGTGCCAGCCGCCCAAACTCAGGCCGAGGTGAGCAGTTCTTC
CASRPNSGRGEQFF
>once|TRBV27|-|TRBJ2-6
TGTGCCAGCAGTCCTCTTGGGGCCAACGTCCTGACTTTC
CASSPLGANVLTF
>-|TRBV7-9|TRBD1|TRBJ2-7
TGTGCCAGCAGCGCCAACGCCGGGACAGGGATCGACGAGCAGTACTTC
CASSANAGTGIDEQYF
>-|TRBV19|-|TRBJ2-7
TGTGCCAGTAGTGACCCGGGACCGAGGAGCTCCTACGAGCAGTACTTC
CASSDPGPRSSYEQYF
>-|TRBV14|TRBD2|TRBJ2-2
TGTGCCAGCAGCCATGGACTAGCGGGAGGCATGAACACCGGGGAGCTGTTTTTT
CASSHGLAGGMNTGELFF
>-|TRBV2|-|TRBJ1-5
TGTGCCAGCAAATCTAGTCGCACAGGGTTGGGTCAGCCCCAGCATTTT
CASKSSRTGLGQPQHF
>-|TRBV7-3|-|TRBJ2-3
TGTGCCAGCAGTATCGGGGGTGCAGATACGCAGTATTTT
CASSIGGADTQYF
>-|TRBV9|-|TRBJ2-3
TGTGCCAGCAGCGGACCCAACACAGATACGCAGTATTTT
CASSGPNTDTQYF
>once|TRBV9|TRBD1|TRBJ1-3
TGTGCCAGCTCCCCAGGGGGTTCTGGAAACACCATATATTTT
CASSPGGSGNTIYF
>-|TRBV5-6|TRBD1|TRBJ1-1
TGTGCCAGCAGCGTGGGGGGACAGGGTCCCCTCGTATTGGAAGCTTTCTTT
CASSVGGQGPLVLEAFF
>-|TRBV7-9|-|TRBJ2-7
TGTGCCAGCAGCTCACCGGGGGCTCGTACCTACGAGCAGTACTTC
CASSSPGARTYEQYF
>-|TRBV6-1|-|TRBJ1-1
TGTGCCAGCAGTCAAAGCGGTTCCAACACTGAAGCTTTCTTT
CASSQSGSNTEAFF
>few|TRBV7-9|-|TRBJ1-1
TGTGCCAGCAGCTCCGGGACGGCGAACACTGAAGCTTTCTTT
CASSSGTANTEAFF
>-|TRBV6-5|-|TRBJ2-7
TGTGCCAGCAGCAGCGGAATGAGCTACGAGCAGTACTTC
CASSSGMSYEQYF
>-|TRBV7-8|TRBD1|TRBJ1-1
TGTGCCAGCAGCTCCCGGACAGGGGCCACAATGAACACTGAAGCTTTCTTT
CASSSRTGATMNTEAFF
>-|TRBV2|-|TRBJ1-1
TGTGCCAGCAGTGAAGCCCCGGGACAACTGAACACTGAAGCTTTCTTT
CASSEAPGQLNTEAFF
>-|TRBV4-3|-|TRBJ2-3
TGCGCCAGCAGCCAAAGGTTTCAAGCGGAACGCACAGATACGCAGTATTTT
CASSQRFQAERTDTQYF
>-|TRBV6-1|-|TRBJ2-1
TGTGCCAGCAGTGAAATTGACGGGAGCTCCTACAATGAGCAGTTCTTC
CASSEIDGSSYNEQFF
>-|TRBV7-9|-|TRBJ2-1
TGTGCCAGCAGCTTAGGGACCTACCCCTACAATGAGCAGTTCTTC
CASSLGTYPYNEQFF
>-|TRBV6-1|-|TRBJ2-2
TGTGCCAGCAGTGAAGGTTCAACAGTCGCGAACACCGGGGAGCTGTTTTTT
CASSEGSTVANTGELFF
>once|TRBV5-8|TRBD1|TRBJ2-4
TGTGCCAGCAGCTCGACAGGGGAGGCAGACATTCAGTACTTC
CASSSTGEADIQYF
>-|TRBV27|-|TRBJ1-1
TGTGCCAGCGGATTGAAGGGTGGTTCCACTGAAGCTTTCTTT
CASGLKGGSTEAFF
>-|TRBV27|-|TRBJ1-1
TGTGCCAGCAGTTTATCGGTCCTGTCTGAAGCTTTCTTT
CASSLSVLSEAFF
>-|TRBV4-3|-|TRBJ2-3
TGCGCCAGCAGCCAATCTAGGCGGAGCACAGATACGCAGTATTTT
CASSQSRRSTDTQYF
>-|TRBV5-1|-|TRBJ1-1
TGCGCCAGCAGCTTGGACGGCCCGAACACTGAAGCTTTCTTT
CASSLDGPNTEAFF
>-|TRBV12-5|-|TRBJ1-2
TGTGCTAGTGGCCCCGGGACTGACTATGGCTACACCTTC
CASGPGTDYGYTF
>-|TRBV9|-|TRBJ2-3
TGTGCCAGCAGCGTAGTCAGCACAGATACGCAGTATTTT
CASSVVSTDTQYF
>-|TRBV7-8|-|TRBJ1-1
TGTGCCAGCAGCTTAGGAGGCCGGGGGGTTGAAGCTTTCTTT
CASSLGGRGVEAFF
>once|TRBV27|-|TRBJ2-1
TGTGCCAGCAGTTTAACCCTCCGCCCAAGCTCCTACAATGAGCAGTTCTTC
CASSLTLRPSSYNEQFF
>-|TRBV7-3|TRBD2|TRBJ2-1
TGTGCCAGCAGCTTAGTTGGGACTAGCGTGACGAATGAGCAGTTCTTC
CASSLVGTSVTNEQFF
>-|TRBV2|-|TRBJ1-5
TGTGCCAGCAGTGGTGGCCTCCGACCCTCGAATCAGCCCCAGCATTTT
CASSGGLRPSNQPQHF
>-|TRBV2|-|TRBJ2-1
TGTGCCAGCAGTGAGGAGGCATACAATGAGCAGTTCTTC
CASSEEAYNEQFF